The 25 T cell receptor beta chains below were found in one sample sequenced in a study of cytomegalovirus exposure and HLA in healthy donors. Primers for the PCR totalled 60 Vbeta and 13 Jbeta. The protocol was immunoSEQ multiplex PCR, while the TCRdb copy is restricted to in-frame clones and leaves out a portion. The sample carries around 130,000 clones, 80% recorded once. The material sequenced was PBMCs. The receptors originated from a man aged 25-40 years in good health and CMV-seronegative.

This rearrangement joins TRBV5-1 to TRBJ2-5; 12 bases agree with TRBD1. V was pared by 4 bases and J by 5 bases, with 6 bases of the junction left unmatched. Germline-derived CDR1 and CDR2 are SGHRS and YFSETQ. This CDR3 spans 15 amino acids. The CDR3 loop reads CASSAGQGAGETQYF. DNA for the CDR3: TGCGCCAGCAGCGCGGGACAGGGGGCGGGGGAGACCCAGTACTTC.

CDR3 DNA sequence: TGTGCCAGCAGCTTTGGGCTTGGCGAGCAGTACTTC. Translating gives CASSFGLGEQYF. The V gene is TRBV11-2, the J gene TRBJ2-7; D gene ambiguous. The CDR3 is 12 residues long. Germline-derived CDR1 and CDR2 are SGHAT and FQNNGV. Trimming took 3 bases from V and 6 from J, leaving 9 bases between them.

The chain joins TRBV10-3 to TRBJ2-5, with D possibly TRBD2 on 5 matching bases. Trimming pared 5 bases from V and 5 bases from J, leaving 12 bases between. Germline V CDR1 and CDR2: ENHRY, SYGVKD. The CDR3 is 13 residues long. The CDR3 region is CAISPGWRETQYF. The CDR3, as DNA: TGTGCCATCAGTCCGGGATGGAGGGAGACCCAGTACTTC.

The chain carries TRBV28 and TRBJ1-5; D possibly corresponds to TRBD1 (5 bases). Germline V CDR1 and CDR2: MDHEN, SYDVKM. Trimming cost V 3 bases and J 2 bases, with 11 bases left between them. There are 15 residues in the CDR3. The CDR3 here is CASSFDSWGNQPQHF. The CDR3 nucleotides are TGTGCCAGCAGTTTCGACAGCTGGGGCAATCAGCCCCAGCATTTT. The full variable domain, its missing parts supplied by reference TRBV28 and TRBJ1-5, is DVKVTQSSRYLVKRTGEKVFLECVQDMDHENMFWYRQDPGLGLRLIYFSYDVKMKEKGDIPEGYSVSREKKERFSLILESASTNQTSMYLCASSFDSWGNQPQHFGDGTRLSIL.

The J gene is TRBJ1-5, the V gene TRBV6-6; a possible D gene is TRBD1 (5 bases). The germline CDR1 and CDR2 sequences are MNHNY and SVGAGI (reference sequence). CDR3 length: 14 amino acids. The ends were cut back, 5 bases at V and 4 bases at J, with 12 bases in the middle. CDR3 DNA sequence: TGTGCCAGCAGTGGAGGGACGGAAAATCAGCCCCAGCATTTT. This codes for CASSGGTENQPQHF.

This clone turned up a few times. The rearrangement links TRBV6-1 to TRBJ1-6, with 7 bases identical to TRBD1. Trimming cost V 5 bases and J 6 bases; bases outside gene matches: 7. The CDR3 has 15 residues. Looked up from germline, CDR1 is MNHNS and CDR2 is SASEGT. The CDR3: CASSSTRDSNSPLHF. The CDR3 nucleotides are TGTGCCAGCAGTTCGACCCGGGACAGTAATTCACCCCTCCACTTT.

This sequence joins TRBV4-2 and TRBJ2-5, with TRBD2 matching over 9 bases. The CDR3 length is 18 residues. The V and J ends lost 3 bases and 5 bases, in that order; junction bases with no gene match: 16. Per germline, CDR1 LGHNA and CDR2 YNFKEQ. For the CDR3, the DNA is TGTGCCAGCAGCCAGGAAGGTCGGAGCGGGGGGTTGTCCGAGACCCAGTACTTC. Its translation: CASSQEGRSGGLSETQYF.

This chain joins TRBV7-2 and TRBJ2-7, with TRBD1 matching over 8 bases. Per germline, CDR1 SGHTA and CDR2 FQGNSA. After removal of 0 bases from V and 2 bases from J, the junction contained 3 bases not matched to a gene. The CDR3 runs to 15 residues. DNA of the CDR3: TGTGCCAGCAGCTTAGCACCGGGACAGGCCTACGAGCAGTACTTC. This translates into CASSLAPGQAYEQYF.

This clone was seen only a few times. The gene calls are TRBV6-5 and TRBJ1-4; maybe TRBD1 (5 bases). Trimming shortened V by 6 bases and J by 2 bases, and 10 bases separated the two germline ends. CDR3 size: 14 residues. CDR1 and CDR2 from the germline V gene are MNHEY and SVGAGI. The CDR3 nucleotides read TGTGCCAGCAGCTCAGGGCTTACTAATGAAAAACTGTTTTTT. Translation gives CASSSGLTNEKLFF.

V is TRBV6-5 and J is TRBJ1-5; TRBD1 agrees at 7 bases. Losses at the gene ends were 4 bases for V and 4 bases for J; bases not matched to a gene: 4. There are 14 residues in the CDR3. Germline V gives CDR1 MNHEY, CDR2 SVGAGI. The CDR3 DNA reads TGTGCCAGCAGTTCAGACAGGGTTAATCAGCCCCAGCATTTT. Translating gives CASSSDRVNQPQHF.

In its sample, this clone was seen a few times. Mismatch with germline at one junction end may stem from a read error. The rearrangement links TRBV7-9 to TRBJ1-4; no clear D. This CDR3 spans 14 amino acids. Germline V gene data show CDR1 as SEHNR and CDR2 as FQNEAQ (reference sequence). CDR3 in amino acids: CASSLGESGEKLFF. The CDR3, as DNA: TGTGCCAGCAGTTTAGGCGAGTCTGGTGAAAAACTGTTTTTT.

This clone was counted a few times. The J gene is TRBJ1-5, the V gene TRBV6-6; D not certain. The CDR3 totals 13 residues. Trimming shortened V by 0 bases and J by 5 bases, and 5 bases separated the two germline ends. Germline assignment: CDR1 MNHNY and CDR2 SVGAGI (reference sequence). The CDR3 sequence: CASSYSGDQPQHF. The CDR3 nucleotides read TGTGCCAGCAGTTACTCGGGCGATCAGCCCCAGCATTTT.

Only one count was recorded for this clone. The chain employs TRBV7-8 and TRBJ1-1, with D unresolved. V lost 5 bases to trimming and J lost 0 bases, with 16 bases between them. The CDR3 length is 16 residues. The germline V gene has CDR1 SGHVS and CDR2 FQNEAQ. The CDR3 is CASSGRLTFMNTEAFF. CDR3 bases: TGTGCCAGCAGCGGAAGACTGACCTTCATGAACACTGAAGCTTTCTTT. Variable domain in full (rest from reference TRBV7-8 and TRBJ1-1): GAGVSQSPRYKVAKRGQDVALRCDPISGHVSLFWYQQALGQGPEFLTYFQNEAQLDKSGLPSDRFFAERPEGSVSTLKIQRTQQEDSAVYLCASSGRLTFMNTEAFFGQGTRLTVV.

There are a few counts of this clone. The chain uses TRBV6-5 and TRBJ1-6; D gene uncertain. The CDR3 extends over 14 amino acids. V dropped 2 bases and J dropped 7 bases, with 9 bases sitting between them. Germline CDR1 is MNHEY and CDR2 is SVGAGI. CDR3 in amino acids: CASSYGQQNSPLHF. DNA of the CDR3: TGTGCCAGCAGTTACGGGCAGCAAAATTCACCCCTCCACTTT.

The chain carries TRBV9 and TRBJ2-7, with TRBD1 as a possible D gene (5 bases). The germline V gene has CDR1 SGDLS and CDR2 YYNGEE. The CDR3 spans 14 residues. The V end was cut by 0 bases, the J end by 4 bases, with 11 bases between. Here the CDR3 DNA reads TGTGCCAGCAGCGTAGGGACCCCAGGGTACGAGCAGTACTTC. Its protein is CASSVGTPGYEQYF.

V gene TRBV9 combines with J gene TRBJ2-7; D is undetermined. V was trimmed by 3 bases and J by 4 bases, leaving 8 bases between them. The CDR3 is 12 residues long. The germline gives CDR1 SGDLS, CDR2 YYNGEE. The CDR3: CASSGQTYEQYF. The DNA of the CDR3 is TGTGCCAGCAGCGGGCAGACTTACGAGCAGTACTTC.

This chain connects TRBV12-2 to TRBJ1-1; the table's D call of TRBD1 was not tested on the DNA. TRBV12-2 is annotated as a pseudogene. This CDR3 contains 17 residues. CDR3 protein: CASRLARTQTGYTEAFF. As DNA, the CDR3 is TGTGCAAGTCGCTTAGCGCGCACCCAGACAGGGTACACTGAAGCTTTCTTT.

The chain uses TRBV14 and TRBJ1-2; the D is unclear. Germline-derived CDR1 and CDR2 are SGHDN and FVKESK. The CDR3 length is 14 residues. V dropped 4 bases and J dropped 4 bases, with 13 bases sitting between them. The CDR3 nucleotides read TGTGCCAGCAGCCGTACAGCAACCGGCTATGGCTACACCTTC. The encoded protein is CASSRTATGYGYTF.

CDR3 region: CASSLSISDRVEDEQYF. The CDR3 nucleotides are TGTGCCAGCAGTTTATCCATATCCGACAGGGTTGAAGACGAGCAGTACTTC. The V and J genes are TRBV27 and TRBJ2-7, with 7 bases fitting TRBD1. Germline CDR1 is MNHEY and CDR2 is SMNVEV (reference sequence). The CDR3 extends over 17 amino acids. V was pared by 0 bases and J by 5 bases, with 13 bases of the junction left unmatched.

V usage is TRBV6-1 and J usage is TRBJ1-1; maybe TRBD1 (6 bases). Deletions cut 7 bases from V and 3 bases from J, with 18 bases between. There are 15 residues in the CDR3. CDR1 and CDR2 from the germline V gene are MNHNS and SASEGT. The DNA for the CDR3 is TGTGCCAGCAAAATGGCGGGGGGGCTACACACTGAAGCTTTCTTT. Protein: CASKMAGGLHTEAFF.

This sequence joins TRBV28 and TRBJ1-2; the match to TRBD1 covers 8 bases. J gave up 8 bases and V 8 bases, and 10 bases lay outside the gene matches. The germline gives CDR1 MDHEN, CDR2 SYDVKM. The CDR3 is 13 residues long. The CDR3 DNA follows: TGTGCCAGCTTCGACAGGGGTCGTCAAGGCTACACCTTC. It yields the protein CASFDRGRQGYTF.

The chain combines TRBV28 with TRBJ1-2; 10 bases match TRBD1. Trimming removed 6 bases from V and 5 bases from J; junction bases left unmatched: 15. The CDR3 totals 17 residues. CDR1 and CDR2 from the germline V gene are MDHEN and SYDVKM. The CDR3, as DNA: TGTGCCAGCAGAGACCCTTCAGGACAGGGGGAAGTTTATGGCTACACCTTC. Its translation: CASRDPSGQGEVYGYTF.

This clone was detected only a few times. CDR3 amino acids: CAWSEGGQGGQPQHF. In DNA, the CDR3 is TGTGCCTGGAGTGAGGGCGGACAGGGCGGTCAGCCCCAGCATTTT. The genes are TRBV30 and TRBJ1-5, with TRBD1 matching over 8 bases. This CDR3 has 15 amino acids. CDR1 GTSNPN and CDR2 SVGIG come from the germline V gene (reference sequence). Trimming cost V 1 base and J 6 bases; bases outside gene matches: 8.

This chain links TRBV5-1 with TRBJ1-2; a possible D gene is TRBD1 (6 bases). The ends were cut back, 0 bases at V and 11 bases at J, with 14 bases in the middle. The CDR3 spans 13 residues. Germline V gives CDR1 SGHRS, CDR2 YFSETQ. CDR3 region: CASSLGSGATYTF. Here the CDR3 DNA reads TGCGCCAGCAGCTTGGGTTCAGGGGCAACGTACACCTTC.

This clone was counted a few times. The gene calls are TRBV9 and TRBJ1-6, with 7 nucleotides matching TRBD1. CDR1 and CDR2 (germline): SGDLS, YYNGEE. Unmatched junction bases numbered 7, after V lost 3 bases and J lost 7 bases. There are 15 residues in the CDR3. The CDR3 is CASSAGRGQNSPLHF. The CDR3 nucleotides read TGTGCCAGCAGCGCCGGTAGGGGGCAGAATTCACCCCTCCACTTT.